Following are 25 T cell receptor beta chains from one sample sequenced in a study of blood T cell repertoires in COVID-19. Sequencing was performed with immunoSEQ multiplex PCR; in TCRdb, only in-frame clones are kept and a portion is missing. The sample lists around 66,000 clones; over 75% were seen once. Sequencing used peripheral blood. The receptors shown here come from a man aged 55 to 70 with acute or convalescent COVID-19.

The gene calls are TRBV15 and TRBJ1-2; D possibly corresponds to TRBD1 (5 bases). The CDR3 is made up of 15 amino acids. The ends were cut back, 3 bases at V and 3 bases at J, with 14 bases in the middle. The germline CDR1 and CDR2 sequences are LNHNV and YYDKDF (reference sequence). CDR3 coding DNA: TGTGCCACCAGCAGTGGAGGGGCTTTGGACTATGGCTACACCTTC. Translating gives CATSSGGALDYGYTF.

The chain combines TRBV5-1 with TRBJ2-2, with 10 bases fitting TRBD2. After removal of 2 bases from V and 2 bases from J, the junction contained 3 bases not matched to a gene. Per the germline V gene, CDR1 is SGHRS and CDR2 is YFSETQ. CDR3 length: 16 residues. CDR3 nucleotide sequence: TGCGCCAGCAGCTTACGGACTAGCGGTAACACCGGGGAGCTGTTTTTT. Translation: CASSLRTSGNTGELFF.

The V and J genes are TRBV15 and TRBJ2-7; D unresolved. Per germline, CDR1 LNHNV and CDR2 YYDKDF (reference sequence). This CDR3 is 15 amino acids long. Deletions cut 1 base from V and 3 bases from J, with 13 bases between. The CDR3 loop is CATSRVFGSNYEQYF. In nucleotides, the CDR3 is TGTGCCACCAGCAGAGTTTTCGGGTCCAACTACGAGCAGTACTTC.

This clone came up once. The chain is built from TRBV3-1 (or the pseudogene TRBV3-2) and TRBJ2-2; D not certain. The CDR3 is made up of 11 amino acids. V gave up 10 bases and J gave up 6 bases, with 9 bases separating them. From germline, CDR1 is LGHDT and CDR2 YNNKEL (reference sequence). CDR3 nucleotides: TGTGCCACTCAGTCATCCGGGGAGCTGTTTTTT. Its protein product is CATQSSGELFF.

CDR3 protein: CAISHRGDEQYF. The CDR3 bases are TGTGCCATCAGCCACAGGGGAGACGAGCAGTACTTC. This chain joins TRBV10-3 and TRBJ2-7; TRBD1 matches at 7 bases. The length of the CDR3 is 12 residues. The germline V gene encodes CDR1 ENHRY and CDR2 SYGVKD. Trimming took 6 bases from V and 5 from J; bases not matched to a gene: 4.

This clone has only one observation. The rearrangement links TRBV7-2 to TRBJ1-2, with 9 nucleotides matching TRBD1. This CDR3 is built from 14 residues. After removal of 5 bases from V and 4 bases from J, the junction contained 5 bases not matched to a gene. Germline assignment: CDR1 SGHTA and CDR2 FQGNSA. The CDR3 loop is CASSGRTGAYGYTF. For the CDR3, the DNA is TGTGCCAGCAGCGGAAGGACAGGGGCCTATGGCTACACCTTC.

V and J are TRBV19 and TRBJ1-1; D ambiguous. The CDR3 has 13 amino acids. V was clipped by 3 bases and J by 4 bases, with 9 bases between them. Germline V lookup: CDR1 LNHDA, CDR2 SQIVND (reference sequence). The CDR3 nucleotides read TGTGCCAGTAGTATTGGGGAGGGCACTGAAGCTTTCTTT. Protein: CASSIGEGTEAFF.

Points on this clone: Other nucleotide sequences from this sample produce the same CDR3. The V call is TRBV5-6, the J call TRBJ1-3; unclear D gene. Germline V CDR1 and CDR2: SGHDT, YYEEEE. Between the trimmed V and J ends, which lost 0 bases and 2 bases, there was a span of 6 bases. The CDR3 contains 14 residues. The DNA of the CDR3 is TGTGCCAGCAGCTTGGTGTCAGCTGGAAACACCATATATTTT. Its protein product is CASSLVSAGNTIYF.

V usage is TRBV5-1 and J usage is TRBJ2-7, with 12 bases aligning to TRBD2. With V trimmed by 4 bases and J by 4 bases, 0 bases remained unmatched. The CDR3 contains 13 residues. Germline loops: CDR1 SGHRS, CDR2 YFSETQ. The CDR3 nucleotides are TGCGCCAGCAGCGGACTAGCGGGGTACGAGCAGTACTTC. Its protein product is CASSGLAGYEQYF.

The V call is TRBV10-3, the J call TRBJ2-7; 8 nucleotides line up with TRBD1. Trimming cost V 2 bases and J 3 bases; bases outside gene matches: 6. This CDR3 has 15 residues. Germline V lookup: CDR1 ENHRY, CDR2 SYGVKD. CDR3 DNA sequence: TGTGCCATCAGTGAGACCGGGACAGGTCTCTACGAGCAGTACTTC. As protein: CAISETGTGLYEQYF.

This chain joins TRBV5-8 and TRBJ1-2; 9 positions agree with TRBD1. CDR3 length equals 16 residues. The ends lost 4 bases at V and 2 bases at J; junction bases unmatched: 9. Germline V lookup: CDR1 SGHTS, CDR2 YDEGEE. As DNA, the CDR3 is TGTGCCAGCAGCCCGACCCCCGGGACAGGGAACTATGGCTACACCTTC. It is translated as CASSPTPGTGNYGYTF. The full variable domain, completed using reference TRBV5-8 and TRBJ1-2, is EAGVTQSPTHLIKTRGQQATLRCSPISGHTSVYWYQQALGLGLQFLLWYDEGEERNRGNFPPRFSGRQFPNYSSELNVNALELEDSALYLCASSPTPGTGNYGYTFGSGTRLTVV.

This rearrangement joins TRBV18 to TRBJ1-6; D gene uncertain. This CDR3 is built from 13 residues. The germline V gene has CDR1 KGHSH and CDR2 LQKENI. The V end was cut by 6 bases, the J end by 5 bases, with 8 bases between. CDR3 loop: CASSADHNSPLHF. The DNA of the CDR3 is TGTGCCAGCTCGGCGGATCATAATTCACCCCTCCACTTT.

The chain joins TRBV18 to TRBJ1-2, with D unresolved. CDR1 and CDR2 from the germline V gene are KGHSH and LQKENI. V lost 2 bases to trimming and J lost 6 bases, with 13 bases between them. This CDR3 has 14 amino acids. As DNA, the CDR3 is TGTGCCAGCTCACCAGAATTGCTTCTAGATGGCTACACCTTC. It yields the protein CASSPELLLDGYTF.

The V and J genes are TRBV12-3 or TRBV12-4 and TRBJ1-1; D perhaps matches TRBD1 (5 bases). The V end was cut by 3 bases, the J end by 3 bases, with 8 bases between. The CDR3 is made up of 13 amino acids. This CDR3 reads CASSFSRDTEAFF. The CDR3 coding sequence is TGTGCCAGCAGTTTCTCCAGGGACACTGAAGCTTTCTTT.

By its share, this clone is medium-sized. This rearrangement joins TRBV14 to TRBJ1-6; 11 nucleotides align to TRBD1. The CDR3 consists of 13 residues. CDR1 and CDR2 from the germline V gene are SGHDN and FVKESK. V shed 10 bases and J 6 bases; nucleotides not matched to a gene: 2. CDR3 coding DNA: TGTGCCACCGGGACAGGGGGTAATTCACCCCTCCACTTT. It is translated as CATGTGGNSPLHF.

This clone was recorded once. Here the CDR3 reads CASSLVQAGGLYSTDTQYF. CDR3 sequence (DNA): TGTGCCAGCAGCTTAGTTCAAGCGGGGGGCCTCTATAGCACAGATACGCAGTATTTT. The chain joins TRBV7-2 to TRBJ2-3, with 9 bases lining up with TRBD2. With 1 base clipped from V and 0 bases from J, the junction kept 11 bases outside the gene matches. The germline V gene has CDR1 SGHTA and CDR2 FQGNSA. The CDR3 covers 19 residues.

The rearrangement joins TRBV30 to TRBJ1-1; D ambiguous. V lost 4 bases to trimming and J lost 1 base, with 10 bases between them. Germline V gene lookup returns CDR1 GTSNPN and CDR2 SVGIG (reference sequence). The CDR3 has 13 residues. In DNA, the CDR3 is TGTGCCTGGATCCAACCAGGGAACACTGAAGCTTTCTTT. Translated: CAWIQPGNTEAFF.

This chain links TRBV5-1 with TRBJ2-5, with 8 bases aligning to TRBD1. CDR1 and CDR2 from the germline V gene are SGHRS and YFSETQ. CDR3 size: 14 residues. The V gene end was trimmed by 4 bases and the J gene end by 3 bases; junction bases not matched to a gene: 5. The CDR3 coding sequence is TGCGCCAGCAGCACACAGGGGGGAAAAGAGACCCAGTACTTC. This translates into CASSTQGGKETQYF.

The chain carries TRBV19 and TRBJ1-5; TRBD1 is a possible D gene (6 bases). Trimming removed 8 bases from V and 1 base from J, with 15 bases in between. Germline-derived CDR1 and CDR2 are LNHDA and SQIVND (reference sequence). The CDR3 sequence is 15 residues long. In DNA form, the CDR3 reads TGTGCCAGTCGCCCATCGGGGGGCAGCAATCAGCCCCAGCATTTT. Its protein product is CASRPSGGSNQPQHF.

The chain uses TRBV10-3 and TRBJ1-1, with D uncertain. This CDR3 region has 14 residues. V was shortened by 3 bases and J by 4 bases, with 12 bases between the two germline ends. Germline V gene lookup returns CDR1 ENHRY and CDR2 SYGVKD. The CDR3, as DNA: TGTGCCATCAGTGATTTCCCCGGAGCCACTGAAGCTTTCTTT. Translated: CAISDFPGATEAFF.

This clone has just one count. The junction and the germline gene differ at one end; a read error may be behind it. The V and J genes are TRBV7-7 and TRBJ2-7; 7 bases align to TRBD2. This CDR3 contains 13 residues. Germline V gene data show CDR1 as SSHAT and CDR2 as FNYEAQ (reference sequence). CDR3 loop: CASSRGRDGEQYF. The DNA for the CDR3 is TGTGCTAGCAGCCGGGGGAGGGATGGCGAGCAGTACTTC.

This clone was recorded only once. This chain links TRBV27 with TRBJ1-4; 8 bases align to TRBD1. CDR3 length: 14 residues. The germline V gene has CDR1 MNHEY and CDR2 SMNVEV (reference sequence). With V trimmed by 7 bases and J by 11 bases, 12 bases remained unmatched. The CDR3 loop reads CASTPRAGGEKLFF. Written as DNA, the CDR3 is TGTGCCAGCACCCCTCGAGCAGGGGGCGAGAAACTGTTTTTT. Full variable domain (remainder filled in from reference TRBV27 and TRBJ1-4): EAQVTQNPRYLITVTGKKLTVTCSQNMNHEYMSWYRQDPGLGLRQIYYSMNVEVTDKGDVPEGYKVSRKEKRNFPLILESPSPNQTSLYFCASTPRAGGEKLFFGSGTQLSVL.

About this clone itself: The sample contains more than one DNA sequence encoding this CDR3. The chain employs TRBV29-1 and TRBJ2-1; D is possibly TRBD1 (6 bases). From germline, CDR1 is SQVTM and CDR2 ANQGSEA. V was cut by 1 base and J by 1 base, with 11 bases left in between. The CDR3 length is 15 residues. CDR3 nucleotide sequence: TGCAGCGTTGAAGGTACAGGGCGTTCCTACAATGAGCAGTTCTTC. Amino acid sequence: CSVEGTGRSYNEQFF.

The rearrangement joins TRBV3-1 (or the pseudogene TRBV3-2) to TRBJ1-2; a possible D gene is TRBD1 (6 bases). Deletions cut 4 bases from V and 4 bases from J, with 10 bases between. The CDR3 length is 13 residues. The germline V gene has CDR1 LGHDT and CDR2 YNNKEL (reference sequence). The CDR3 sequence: CASSRGQFYGYTF. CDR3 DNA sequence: TGTGCCAGCAGCCGAGGACAGTTCTATGGCTACACCTTC.

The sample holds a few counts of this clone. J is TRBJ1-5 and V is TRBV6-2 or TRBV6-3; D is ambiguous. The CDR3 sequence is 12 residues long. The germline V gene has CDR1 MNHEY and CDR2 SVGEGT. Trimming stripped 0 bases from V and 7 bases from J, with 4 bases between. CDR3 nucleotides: TGTGCCAGCAGTTACTCGAGGCAGCCCCAGCATTTT. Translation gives CASSYSRQPQHF.